The subject of this entry is one T cell receptor (beta chain). The data were taken from a study of response to subunit inactivated influenza vaccine. The CDR3 is 15 residues long. The V and J ends lost 1 base and 4 bases, in that order; junction bases with no gene match: 4. The germline V gene has CDR1 SGHRS and CDR2 YFSETQ. TCRdb re-derived calls from the RT-PCR reads in MiXCR, one entry per CDR3 protein. The repertoire consists of 700,000 to 800,000 distinct CDR3 sequences, with around 20% occurring once and the leading ten covering about a tenth. J is TRBJ2-3 and V is TRBV5-1, with TRBD1 matching 9 bases. This receptor was taken from a man aged 45-60 years who received an inactivated influenza vaccine. The input for sequencing was PBMCs from blood, taken about 5 days after vaccination. As DNA, the CDR3 is TGCGCCAGCAGCTTGACCGGGACAGGGTCAGATACGCAGTATTTT. Its translation is CASSLTGTGSDTQYF.